This T cell receptor (beta chain) was identified during a study of CD8+CD57+ T cells in acquired aplastic anemia. Study-level points and caveats: Controls did not differ significantly from patients in CD8+ Simpson's diversity.

The use of genomic DNA as template underpinned the TCR beta VDJ and CDR3 profiling. Each CDR3 protein gets one entry after TCRdb re-called the reads with MiXCR. Found here are some 150,000 distinct CDR3 sequences, about two thirds of them singletons; the top ten hold 45% to 60%. By flow cytometry, patients selected for sequencing had shown an expansion of CD8+CD57+ cells. All participating patients were living with severe acquired aplastic anemia. With respect to this clonotype: Its antigen is as yet unknown.

This CDR3 has 15 amino acids. The TCR was taken from a human donor with aplastic anemia. What was sequenced was sorted CD4+, CD8+, or CD8+CD57+ T cells (not recorded which) from PBMCs. The chain combines TRBV3-2 with TRBJ2-5; no check of the table's D call, TRBD1, against the DNA was made. TRBV3-2 corresponds to a pseudogene. The CDR3, as DNA: TGTGCCAGCTTTGTGAGGGTGCCCCGTCGGGAGACCCAGTACTTC. It translates to CASFVRVPRRETQYF.